The 13 T cell receptor beta chains listed next were all sequenced from one sample in a study of human T cells and chemical hapten exposure. The time point here: healthy volunteer bleed at 2 weeks. Extraction yielded total RNA from whole blood (unfractionated). TCRdb reprocessed the RACE reads with MiXCR, giving one entry per CDR3 protein. The top ten hold 1.5% to 2% of the sample, which has over 100,000 distinct CDR3 sequences, approximately 9.1% seen once. Material for sequencing was whole blood. These receptors came from a male donor in good health. Some clones in this sample may be carry-over from other donors' samples.

This rearrangement joins TRBV6-6 to TRBJ1-3; D might be TRBD1 (6 bases). CDR1 and CDR2 from the germline V gene are MNHNY and SVGAGI (reference sequence). This CDR3 region has 15 residues. Trimming took 7 bases from V and 0 from J, leaving 13 bases between them. The CDR3 sequence is CASILTGSSGNTIYF. CDR3 nucleotide sequence: TGTGCCAGCATATTAACAGGGAGCTCTGGAAACACCATATATTTT.

V is TRBV25-1 and J is TRBJ2-2; 9 bases map to TRBD1. The germline V gene has CDR1 MGHDK and CDR2 SYGVNS. V was clipped by 9 bases and J by 6 bases; unmatched bases: 14. This CDR3 region has 16 residues. This CDR3 is CARSSPGTGIPGELFF. As DNA, the CDR3 is TGTGCCAGAAGTTCTCCCGGGACAGGGATACCCGGGGAGCTGTTTTTT.

There are many counts of this clonotype. This rearrangement joins TRBV20-1 to TRBJ2-3; possibly TRBD2 for D (6 bases). The length of the CDR3 is 15 residues. V lost 0 bases and J 0 bases, leaving 10 bases between the germline ends. The germline V gene encodes CDR1 DFQATT and CDR2 SNEGSKA (reference sequence). The CDR3 DNA is TGCAGTGCTAGAGATCTGGGACTCAGCACAGATACGCAGTATTTT. Its protein is CSARDLGLSTDTQYF.

The genes are TRBV5-6 and TRBJ1-5; 9 bases fit TRBD1. Germline values: CDR1 SGHDT, CDR2 YYEEEE. The CDR3 totals 14 residues. The V segment lost 4 bases and the J segment 6 bases; nucleotides outside the gene matches: 5. Here the CDR3 reads CASSQQGAAQPQHF. The CDR3 nucleotides read TGTGCCAGCAGCCAACAGGGGGCGGCTCAGCCCCAGCATTTT.

The V call is TRBV12-3 or TRBV12-4, the J call TRBJ1-1, with unresolved D. Trimming took off 7 bases at V and 3 bases at J, with 15 bases between the two ends. The CDR3 contains 14 residues. The CDR3 reads CASTPSEGYTEAFF. The CDR3 region has the DNA TGTGCCAGCACCCCTTCGGAGGGATACACTGAAGCTTTCTTT.

This clonotype was counted a few times. V is TRBV7-9 and J is TRBJ2-7; TRBD1 matches at 7 bases. Per the germline V gene, CDR1 is SEHNR and CDR2 is FQNEAQ (reference sequence). The CDR3 has 16 amino acids. The V and J ends lost 1 base and 4 bases, in that order; junction bases with no gene match: 10. The CDR3 loop reads CASSLDGQGVFYEQYF. CDR3 DNA sequence: TGTGCCAGCAGCTTAGACGGCCAGGGGGTTTTTTACGAGCAGTACTTC.

The chain couples TRBV15 to TRBJ2-5; TRBD1 matches 10 bases. V trimming: 3 bases; J trimming: 6 bases; junction bases outside the gene matches: 10. The CDR3 is made up of 16 amino acids. Germline V gene lookup returns CDR1 LNHNV and CDR2 YYDKDF (reference sequence). CDR3 bases: TGTGCCACCAGCAGGGATCGGGACAGGGGTACGAAGACCCAGTACTTC. Its protein is CATSRDRDRGTKTQYF.

The genes are TRBV7-2 and TRBJ1-2; unclear D gene. The V end was cut by 1 base, the J end by 5 bases, with 2 bases between. Germline loops: CDR1 SGHTA, CDR2 FQGNSA. The CDR3 has 11 amino acids. The CDR3 spells CASSLEYGYTF. In DNA form, the CDR3 reads TGTGCCAGCAGCTTAGAGTATGGCTACACCTTC.

In its sample, this clonotype was seen many times. CDR3 protein: CASSYSPDTQYF. For the CDR3, the DNA is TGTGCCAGCAGTTACTCACCAGATACGCAGTATTTT. The rearrangement links TRBV6-2 or TRBV6-3 to TRBJ2-3; D uncertain. Germline assignment: CDR1 MNHEY and CDR2 SVGEGT. Deletions cut 0 bases from V and 4 bases from J, with 2 bases between. The CDR3 is 12 residues long.

This clonotype was seen many times. V usage is TRBV24-1 and J usage is TRBJ2-1; D gene unclear. The germline gives CDR1 KGHDR, CDR2 SFDVKD. Trimming took off 0 bases at V and 2 bases at J, with 10 bases between the two ends. The CDR3 loop spans 16 amino acids. CDR3 nucleotide sequence: TGTGCCACCAGTGATTTGCGGCAGAATCCCTACAATGAGCAGTTCTTC. Encoded protein: CATSDLRQNPYNEQFF.

The chain recombines TRBV6-1 with TRBJ1-2; D is unresolved. CDR3 size: 14 residues. Trimming cost V 5 bases and J 3 bases, with 13 bases left between them. The germline V gene encodes CDR1 MNHNS and CDR2 SASEGT. The CDR3 is CASSWTDRDYGYTF. CDR3 nucleotides: TGTGCCAGCAGTTGGACGGACCGGGACTATGGCTACACCTTC.

This clonotype was counted a few times. The V call is TRBV7-9, the J call TRBJ2-7, with TRBD2 identical over 11 bases. The V gene's germline CDR1 is SEHNR and CDR2 FQNEAQ (reference sequence). The CDR3 is made up of 16 amino acids. With V trimmed by 0 bases and J by 3 bases, 4 bases remained unmatched. CDR3 DNA sequence: TGTGCCAGCAGCTTAGCCCTAGGGACTAGCGGCTACGAGCAGTACTTC. The encoded protein is CASSLALGTSGYEQYF.

This clonotype was recorded a few times. The V gene is TRBV27, the J gene TRBJ2-7; possibly TRBD1 for D (6 bases). CDR1 MNHEY and CDR2 SMNVEV come from the germline V gene (reference sequence). The CDR3 runs to 16 residues. The V end lost 3 bases, the J end lost 4 bases, and 19 bases lay between the germline ends. The DNA of the CDR3 is TGTGCCAGCAGTTTCCAACCGAGGCAGGGGAAGTACGAGCAGTACTTC. Protein sequence: CASSFQPRQGKYEQYF.